The 20 T cell receptor beta chains in this list originate from one sample, sequenced in a study of T-cell memory formation after mild COVID-19. Via MiXCR, TCRdb re-called the 5' RACE reads, giving one row per CDR3 protein. The repertoire consists of about 410,000 distinct CDR3 sequences, with 15% to 20% occurring once and the leading ten covering roughly 21%. Material: PBMCs or a T cell subset sorted from them (not recorded which). These receptors all come from a man between 18 and 29 years old who had mild COVID-19 (a few samples of this study predate the infection). Cell type and time point are not known.

The genes are TRBV4-3 and TRBJ2-3; no firm D call. V lost 0 bases and J 1 base, leaving 2 bases between the germline ends. The CDR3 consists of 13 residues. The germline CDR1 and CDR2 sequences are LGHNA and YSLEER. CDR3 coding DNA: TGCGCCAGCAGCCAAGACCGCACAGATACGCAGTATTTT. Amino acid sequence: CASSQDRTDTQYF.

In this sample, this clonotype turned up many times. The gene calls are TRBV29-1 and TRBJ2-3; possibly TRBD2 for D (6 bases). V lost 3 bases, J lost 5 bases, and 9 bases lay in between. The CDR3 contains 12 residues. Germline V gene sequence: CDR1 SQVTM, CDR2 ANQGSEA. CDR3 coding DNA: TGCAGCGTTGAGCCCGGGGGAGATACGCAGTATTTT. Its protein product is CSVEPGGDTQYF.

J is TRBJ2-7 and V is TRBV4-2; 8 bases match TRBD1. V lost 0 bases to trimming and J lost 6 bases; unmatched junction nucleotides: 7. Germline V gene sequence: CDR1 LGHNA, CDR2 YNFKEQ. The CDR3 runs to 15 residues. The CDR3: CASSQEERQGTEQYF. In nucleotides, the CDR3 is TGTGCCAGCAGCCAAGAGGAGAGACAGGGGACCGAGCAGTACTTC.

This clonotype was seen more than once but under ten times. This chain links TRBV25-1 with TRBJ2-5; D is perhaps TRBD2 (5 bases). V was shortened by 6 bases and J by 5 bases, with 28 bases between the two germline ends. Looked up from germline, CDR1 is MGHDK and CDR2 is SYGVNS. The CDR3 runs 18 residues. CDR3 DNA sequence: TGTGCCAGCAGCGCATACCTACACCGACGAGGACCGGGGGAGACCCAGTACTTC. This encodes CASSAYLHRRGPGETQYF. Using reference TRBV25-1 and TRBJ2-5 for the parts outside the CDR3, the full variable domain is EADIYQTPRYLVIGTGKKITLECSQTMGHDKMYWYQQDPGMELHLIHYSYGVNSTEKGDLSSESTVSRIRTEHFPLTLESARPSHTSQYLCASSAYLHRRGPGETQYFGPGTRLLVL.

The chain uses TRBV6-5 and TRBJ2-3; TRBD2 matches at 9 bases. Germline assignment: CDR1 MNHEY and CDR2 SVGAGI. Trimming took 2 bases from V and 6 from J; bases not matched to a gene: 9. The CDR3 loop spans 16 amino acids. CDR3 sequence (DNA): TGTGCCAGCAGTTACGGGGCGGGGGGGCGGTCCGATACGCAGTATTTT. Protein: CASSYGAGGRSDTQYF.

J is TRBJ2-7 and V is TRBV18; 8 bases fit TRBD2. The CDR3 has 14 residues. Germline V gene lookup returns CDR1 KGHSH and CDR2 LQKENI. After removal of 2 bases from V and 5 bases from J, the junction contained 5 bases not matched to a gene. In nucleotides, the CDR3 is TGTGCCAGCTCACCAGGGGCGCGGGGGGACGAGCAGTACGTC. It translates to CASSPGARGDEQYV.

J is TRBJ1-4 and V is TRBV4-3; D unclear. The germline gives CDR1 LGHNA, CDR2 YSLEER. The V and J ends lost 4 bases and 7 bases respectively, with 19 bases between them. The CDR3 has 16 amino acids. The CDR3 reads CASSLRSAAAGEKLFF. The DNA of the CDR3 is TGCGCCAGCAGCCTCAGATCAGCTGCGGCCGGTGAAAAACTGTTTTTT.

The chain employs TRBV6-6 and TRBJ1-2; D unresolved. The CDR3 runs 16 residues. Germline CDR1 is MNHNY and CDR2 is SVGAGI (reference sequence). The V end was cut by 5 bases, the J end by 1 base, with 17 bases between. CDR3 nucleotide sequence: TGTGCCAGCAGTAAACGAGGGAGCATCATTAACTATGGCTACACCTTC. Translating it yields CASSKRGSIINYGYTF.

This clonotype came up a few times. The CDR3 DNA sequence: TGTGCCAGCAGCTTAGTACGGGGCCAGTCAACGCAGTATTTT. Protein sequence: CASSLVRGQSTQYF. The gene calls are TRBV11-2 and TRBJ2-3; D possibly matches TRBD1 or TRBD2 (5 bases each). CDR1 is SGHAT, CDR2 FQNNGV, per germline. This CDR3 has 14 residues. V shed 1 base and J shed 9 bases, with 14 bases lying between them.

This clonotype was seen a few times. The chain employs TRBV12-3 or TRBV12-4 and TRBJ2-3; tentative D call: TRBD1 (5 bases). Trimming cost V 3 bases and J 4 bases, with 14 bases left between them. The CDR3 sequence is 15 residues long. The DNA of the CDR3 is TGTGCCAGCAGTTTCCTTACCGAAGGGGCAGATACGCAGTATTTT. As protein: CASSFLTEGADTQYF.

The chain recombines TRBV11-1 with TRBJ2-5, with D perhaps being TRBD1 or TRBD2 (5 bases each). Trimming cost V 3 bases and J 2 bases, with 16 bases left between them. The CDR3 has 16 residues. CDR1 and CDR2 (germline): SGHAT, FQDESV (reference sequence). The CDR3 DNA sequence: TGTGCCAGCAGCTTCTCGGTTGTGAGGGGACAAGAGACCCAGTACTTC. Protein: CASSFSVVRGQETQYF.

There are a few counts of this clonotype. This chain's CDR3 is CASSRRGREKFF. The DNA of the CDR3 is TGCGCCAGCAGCCGCCGGGGCCGCGAAAAATTCTTC. The chain links TRBV4-1 to TRBJ2-1; the D gene could be TRBD1 or TRBD2 (5 bases each). The CDR3 sequence is 12 residues long. The V end lost 4 bases, the J end lost 16 bases, and 17 bases lay between the germline ends. Germline V gives CDR1 MGHRA, CDR2 YSYEKL.

The chain links TRBV11-3 to TRBJ2-5; 7 bases align to TRBD2. Trimming removed 5 bases from V and 6 bases from J; junction bases left unmatched: 9. Germline CDR1 reads SGHNT; CDR2 reads YENEEA. This CDR3 has 14 residues. The CDR3, as DNA: TGTGCCAGCAGCGGCGGGGAGGGTGGACAGACCCAGTACTTC. Protein product: CASSGGEGGQTQYF.

In its sample, this clonotype was seen a few times. The chain is built from TRBV6-5 and TRBJ2-6, with D perhaps assigned TRBD1 or TRBD2 (7 bases each). Trimming removed 8 bases from V and 5 bases from J, with 19 bases in between. Germline V gives CDR1 MNHEY, CDR2 SVGAGI. This CDR3 is built from 16 residues. CDR3: CASGRQGGIWANVLTF. CDR3 coding DNA: TGTGCCAGCGGGCGGCAGGGGGGGATCTGGGCCAACGTCCTGACTTTC.

The V call is TRBV29-1, the J call TRBJ2-7; D might be TRBD2 (5 bases). Per germline, CDR1 SQVTM and CDR2 ANQGSEA. Trimming pared 6 bases from V and 3 bases from J, leaving 12 bases between. The CDR3 loop spans 12 amino acids. CDR3 residues: CSVGRPGYEQYF. The CDR3 bases are TGCAGCGTGGGGAGACCGGGCTACGAGCAGTACTTC.

This clonotype was seen a few times. The gene calls are TRBV6-5 and TRBJ2-3; perhaps TRBD2 as D (5 bases). Germline loops: CDR1 MNHEY, CDR2 SVGAGI. Trimming removed 0 bases at V and 2 bases at J, with 15 bases between. This CDR3 has 17 amino acids. CDR3 DNA sequence: TGTGCCAGCAGTTACTCGGAGCTCGGAGGATACACAGATACGCAGTATTTT. This translates into CASSYSELGGYTDTQYF.

The genes are TRBV20-1 and TRBJ2-5, with D hard to call. V was clipped by 2 bases and J by 1 base, with 8 bases between them. CDR3 length equals 13 residues. Germline V gives CDR1 DFQATT, CDR2 SNEGSKA (reference sequence). This CDR3 reads CSARPPVQETQYF. For the CDR3, the DNA is TGCAGTGCTAGACCCCCCGTCCAAGAGACCCAGTACTTC.

This clonotype has just a few counts. This chain links TRBV7-3 with TRBJ2-3, with 7 nucleotides matching TRBD2. Germline V gene sequence: CDR1 SGHTA, CDR2 FQGTGA. The CDR3 loop spans 15 amino acids. J lost 0 bases, V lost 8 bases, and 8 bases had no gene match. The CDR3: CASAAGSASTDTQYF. The CDR3 coding sequence is TGTGCCAGCGCAGCGGGGTCAGCTAGCACAGATACGCAGTATTTT.

This clonotype appeared many times. CDR3 loop: CSAREQGDTEAFF. The CDR3 DNA reads TGCAGTGCTAGAGAGCAGGGGGACACTGAAGCTTTCTTT. This rearrangement joins TRBV20-1 to TRBJ1-1; 7 nucleotides line up with TRBD1. Germline V gene sequence: CDR1 DFQATT, CDR2 SNEGSKA (reference sequence). V shed 0 bases and J 3 bases; nucleotides not matched to a gene: 1. The CDR3 totals 13 residues.

This clonotype was seen once. The V gene is TRBV4-3, the J gene TRBJ2-3, with 7 bases identical to TRBD1. The CDR3 consists of 21 residues. The trim removed 0 bases at V and 2 bases at J, leaving 20 bases unmatched. CDR1 and CDR2 from the germline V gene are LGHNA and YSLEER. The CDR3 loop reads CASSQEGGVLSVTGFTDTQYF. The DNA of the CDR3 is TGCGCCAGCAGCCAAGAAGGGGGCGTTCTTTCTGTAACAGGGTTCACAGATACGCAGTATTTT.